These 8 T cell receptor beta chains were all obtained from the same sample, sequenced in a study of T cell repertoires in aging, cancer and after chemotherapy. A mixed TRB-A/B primer pool amplified rearranged TRB by multiplex touch-down PCR. TCRdb reprocessed the multiplex PCR reads with MiXCR, giving one entry per CDR3 protein. Of fewer than 15,000 distinct CDR3 sequences in the sample, roughly 26% were seen once. Peripheral blood genomic DNA, not sorted cells or RNA, was the template. The specimen sequenced was blood. These receptors were taken from a human donor in good health.

This clonotype occurred a few times. The chain combines TRBV6-1 with TRBJ1-6; perhaps TRBD1 as D (6 bases). V lost 2 bases and J 7 bases, leaving 9 bases between the germline ends. Germline V gene data show CDR1 as MNHNS and CDR2 as SASEGT. The CDR3 covers 14 residues. The chain's CDR3 is CASSEMGGNSPLHF. The CDR3 DNA is TGTGCCAGCAGTGAAATGGGGGGCAATTCACCCCTCCACTTT.

This sequence joins TRBV7-6 and TRBJ1-1; no firm D call. Germline V gene sequence: CDR1 SGHVS, CDR2 FNYEAQ. V lost 1 base and J lost 7, with 16 bases in between. The CDR3 has 15 amino acids. This CDR3 reads CASSLVPGRYLEAFF. CDR3 nucleotide sequence: TGTGCCAGCAGCTTAGTACCGGGTCGGTACCTTGAAGCTTTCTTT.

This clonotype was detected only a few times. This rearrangement joins TRBV15 to TRBJ1-1; the D is unclear. V lost 2 bases and J 2 bases, leaving 0 bases between the germline ends. CDR1 is LNHNV and CDR2 is YYDKDF in the germline V gene (reference sequence). The CDR3 consists of 11 residues. CDR3 sequence: CATSRNTEAFF. The CDR3 coding sequence is TGTGCCACCAGCAGAAACACTGAAGCTTTCTTT.

V gene TRBV7-2 combines with J gene TRBJ2-7, with 11 bases fitting TRBD1. V gave up 1 base and J gave up 3 bases; unmatched junction bases: 8. In germline, CDR1 is SGHTA, CDR2 FQGNSA. The CDR3 length is 17 residues. The CDR3 loop is CASSLDGTGTGGYEQYF. The CDR3 nucleotides are TGTGCCAGCAGCTTAGATGGGACCGGGACAGGGGGCTACGAGCAGTACTTC.

By sample fraction, this clonotype is medium-sized. The gene calls are TRBV6-5 and TRBJ1-2; D gene ambiguous. Germline assignment: CDR1 MNHEY and CDR2 SVGAGI. The CDR3 is 11 amino acids. V lost 8 bases, J lost 5 bases, and 9 bases lay in between. The CDR3 spells CASGSPYGYTF. The CDR3 region has the DNA TGTGCCAGCGGGTCTCCATATGGCTACACCTTC.

The chain employs TRBV12-3 or TRBV12-4 and TRBJ2-1; D possibly corresponds to TRBD1 (5 bases). This CDR3 has 15 residues. Trimming stripped 5 bases from V and 8 bases from J, with 19 bases between. This CDR3 reads CASSTFKRGDDEQFF. The CDR3 nucleotides are TGTGCCAGCAGTACCTTTAAAAGGGGCGACGATGAGCAGTTCTTC.

This chain links TRBV7-9 with TRBJ2-5, with TRBD1 as a possible D gene (5 bases). The CDR3 covers 15 residues. Trimming shortened V by 2 bases and J by 2 bases, and 12 bases separated the two germline ends. Germline CDR1 is SEHNR and CDR2 is FQNEAQ (reference sequence). The CDR3 loop is CASSLKRTFQETQYF. The CDR3 nucleotides read TGTGCCAGCAGCTTAAAGAGGACATTTCAAGAGACCCAGTACTTC.

In this sample, this clonotype turned up a few times. This chain joins TRBV18 and TRBJ1-2; 10 nucleotides match TRBD1. CDR1 is KGHSH and CDR2 is LQKENI in the germline V gene. V lost 0 bases to trimming and J lost 4 bases; unmatched junction nucleotides: 2. The CDR3 loop spans 15 amino acids. Here the CDR3 reads CASSPPGQGGYGYTF. The CDR3, as DNA: TGTGCCAGCTCACCACCCGGACAGGGGGGCTATGGCTACACCTTC.